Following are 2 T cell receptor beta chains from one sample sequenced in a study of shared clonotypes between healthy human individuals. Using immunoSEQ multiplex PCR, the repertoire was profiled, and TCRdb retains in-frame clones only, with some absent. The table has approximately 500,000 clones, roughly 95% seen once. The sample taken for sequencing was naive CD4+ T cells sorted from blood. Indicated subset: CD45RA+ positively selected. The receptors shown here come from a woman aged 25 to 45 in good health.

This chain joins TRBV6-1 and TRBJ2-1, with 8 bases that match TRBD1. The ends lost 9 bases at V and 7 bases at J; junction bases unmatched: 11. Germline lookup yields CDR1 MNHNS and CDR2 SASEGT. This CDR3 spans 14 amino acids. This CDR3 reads CASWGRGRFNEQFF. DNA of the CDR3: TGTGCCAGTTGGGGCAGGGGGCGCTTTAATGAGCAGTTCTTC.

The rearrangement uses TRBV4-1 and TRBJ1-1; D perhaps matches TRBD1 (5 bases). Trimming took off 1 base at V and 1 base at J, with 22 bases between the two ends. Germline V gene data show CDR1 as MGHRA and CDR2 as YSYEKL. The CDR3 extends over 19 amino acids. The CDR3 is CASSQAPRDSLFGNTEAFF. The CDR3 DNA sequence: TGCGCCAGCAGCCAAGCTCCCCGGGACTCCCTTTTCGGGAACACTGAAGCTTTCTTT.